The sequence of this T cell receptor beta chain was determined in a study of CD4+ T cells in melanoma. Worth noting for this clone: What it binds is not known.

Using immunoSEQ multiplex PCR, the repertoire was profiled, and TCRdb retains in-frame clones only, with some absent. The sample includes about 140,000 clones, roughly 91% seen only once; the top ten take 1.5% to 1.9%. V lost 1 base, J lost 0 bases, and 7 bases lay in between. This CDR3 is built from 16 residues. Germline lookup yields CDR1 LNHNV and CDR2 YYDKDF (reference sequence). Findings and caveats of the study: In melanoma, neoantigen-specific CD4+ T cells reportedly differed in differentiation state. A reported correlation linked neoantigen-specific CD4+ T cells to CD8+, macrophage and B cell function.

V gene TRBV15 combines with J gene TRBJ2-6; D is unclear. The clonotype originates from a human donor with melanoma. The CDR3 sequence: CATSRAQTSGANVLTF. CDR3 nucleotide sequence: TGTGCCACCAGCAGAGCACAGACCTCTGGGGCCAACGTCCTGACTTTC.